Below, one T cell receptor (beta chain) is given with its context. Original analysis: Using reference gene primer amplification, nucleated cell counts were estimated. Data came from immunoSEQ multiplex PCR; TCRdb stores just in-frame clones and leaves some out. The DNA gave D and trimming, while V, J and clone size come from that table. Of 260,000 or so clones in the sample, about four fifths were seen once. These data come from a study of blood T cell repertoires in COVID-19. Study information: Sites in the United States, Italy and Spain provided acute and convalescent COVID-19 samples. From T cells, B-cell-depleted T cells, or PBMCs came the material, which was cDNA or gDNA.

Trimming removed 6 bases from V and 4 bases from J, with 12 bases in between. The germline V gene has CDR1 SNHLY and CDR2 FYNNEI. This CDR3 contains 13 residues. This TCR came from a man older than 75 with acute or convalescent COVID-19. Sequenced sample: peripheral blood. The rearrangement links TRBV2 to TRBJ1-1; D perhaps matches TRBD1 (5 bases). CDR3 in DNA: TGTGCCAGCAGCGGGACTGTTGCCACTGAAGCTTTCTTT. This translates into CASSGTVATEAFF.